These 20 T cell receptor beta chains share one sample of origin, sequenced in a study of blood T cell repertoires in COVID-19. The table came from immunoSEQ multiplex PCR; TCRdb's copy has only in-frame clones and leaves some out. The sample carries just over 250,000 clones, about 89% recorded once. Sequencing used peripheral blood. The receptors stem from a man aged 40-49 years who had recovered from COVID-19.

V usage is TRBV18 and J usage is TRBJ1-1; the match to TRBD1 covers 12 bases. CDR3 length: 14 amino acids. Germline assignment: CDR1 KGHSH and CDR2 LQKENI. V shed 3 bases, J shed 7 bases, and the junction held 3 bases outside the gene matches. The CDR3 DNA sequence: TGTGCCAGCTCACCTTGGGACAGGGGGCGTGAAGCTTTCTTT. Translating gives CASSPWDRGREAFF. The variable domain in full, completed from reference TRBV18 and TRBJ1-1, reads NAGVMQNPRHLVRRRGQEARLRCSPMKGHSHVYWYRQLPEEGLKFMVYLQKENIIDESGMPKERFSAEFPKEGPSILRIQQVVRGDSAAYFCASSPWDRGREAFFGQGTRLTVV.

This clone appeared a single time. J is TRBJ1-2 and V is TRBV5-1; 7 nucleotides align to TRBD1. The CDR3 is made up of 16 amino acids. The ends lost 3 bases at V and 7 bases at J; junction bases unmatched: 15. Germline lookup yields CDR1 SGHRS and CDR2 YFSETQ. The CDR3 loop is CASSSDRDPLRVGYTF. The CDR3 nucleotides are TGCGCCAGCAGCTCCGACAGGGATCCCCTTAGGGTTGGCTACACCTTC. Looking up the rest from reference TRBV5-1 and TRBJ1-2 gives the full variable domain: KAGVTQTPRYLIKTRGQQVTLSCSPISGHRSVSWYQQTPGQGLQFLFEYFSETQRNKGNFPGRFSGRQFSNSRSEMNVSTLELGDSALYLCASSSDRDPLRVGYTFGSGTRLTVV.

The rearrangement uses TRBV11-2 and TRBJ2-7; TRBD2 matches 9 bases. The CDR3 runs 14 residues. In germline, CDR1 is SGHAT, CDR2 FQNNGV. The V gene end was trimmed by 2 bases and the J gene end by 3 bases; junction bases not matched to a gene: 2. For the CDR3, the DNA is TGTGCCAGCAGCTTAAGTAGCGGGGGCTACGAGCAGTACTTC. It is translated as CASSLSSGGYEQYF. The variable domain in full, completed from reference TRBV11-2 and TRBJ2-7, reads EAGVAQSPRYKIIEKRQSVAFWCNPISGHATLYWYQQILGQGPKLLIQFQNNGVVDDSQLPKDRFSAERLKGVDSTLKIQPAKLEDSAVYLCASSLSSGGYEQYFGPGTRLTVT.

In DNA form, the CDR3 reads TGTGCCAGCAGCGTAGACAGGGCCGGCGACATCTATGGCTACACCTTC. This codes for CASSVDRAGDIYGYTF. This chain connects TRBV9 to TRBJ1-2; weak D call: TRBD1 (6 bases). The length of the CDR3 is 16 residues. Trimming cost V 0 bases and J 4 bases, with 16 bases left between them. Germline assignment: CDR1 SGDLS and CDR2 YYNGEE.

The V and J genes are TRBV6-1 and TRBJ2-3; D might be TRBD1 (5 bases). Germline V lookup: CDR1 MNHNS, CDR2 SASEGT. The V end was cut by 4 bases, the J end by 3 bases, with 20 bases between. The CDR3 has 17 residues. CDR3: CASSAGMLVLGTDTQYF. The CDR3 DNA is TGTGCCAGCAGTGCAGGGATGCTCGTTTTGGGGACAGATACGCAGTATTTT.

J is TRBJ2-7 and V is TRBV7-9; 11 bases agree with TRBD2. Trimming took 5 bases from V and 3 from J; bases not matched to a gene: 12. CDR1 is SEHNR, CDR2 FQNEAQ, per germline (reference sequence). There are 17 residues in the CDR3. DNA of the CDR3: TGTGCCAGCAGCCTGACTAGCGGGAACCTTCCGAGCTACGAGCAGTACTTC. Translated, it gives CASSLTSGNLPSYEQYF.

CDR3 in amino acids: CASSLILRDQETQYF. The CDR3 nucleotides read TGTGCCAGCAGTTTAATATTACGCGACCAAGAGACCCAGTACTTC. This chain connects TRBV28 to TRBJ2-5; D remains ambiguous. Trimming removed 2 bases from V and 0 bases from J, with 10 bases in between. The CDR3 length is 15 residues. CDR1 is MDHEN, CDR2 SYDVKM, per germline.

Only one count was recorded for this clone. This same CDR3 is encoded by further DNA sequences in the sample. The rearrangement uses TRBV10-3 and TRBJ2-1, with 13 bases aligning to TRBD2. CDR1 is ENHRY and CDR2 is SYGVKD in the germline V gene. CDR3 length equals 15 residues. J gave up 4 bases and V 5 bases, and 2 bases lay outside the gene matches. For the CDR3, the DNA is TGTGCCATCAGTACTAGCGGGGGGGCGTACAATGAGCAGTTCTTC. Protein: CAISTSGGAYNEQFF.

This chain uses TRBV9 with TRBJ2-3; 16 positions agree with TRBD2. CDR1 and CDR2 from the germline V gene are SGDLS and YYNGEE. With V trimmed by 7 bases and J by 3 bases, 5 bases remained unmatched. The CDR3 extends over 16 amino acids. The CDR3 loop reads CASGTSGGAVTDTQYF. The DNA of the CDR3 is TGTGCCAGCGGGACTAGCGGGGGGGCAGTGACAGATACGCAGTATTTT.

V gene TRBV27 combines with J gene TRBJ2-5, with a tentative D call TRBD2 (5 bases). The CDR3 runs 11 residues. Germline assignment: CDR1 MNHEY and CDR2 SMNVEV (reference sequence). V lost 8 bases to trimming and J lost 4 bases, with 8 bases between them. In DNA, the CDR3 is TGTGCCAGCGGGCGGGCAGAGACCCAGTACTTC. Amino acids: CASGRAETQYF.

V usage is TRBV7-2 and J usage is TRBJ1-2; TRBD1 agrees at 9 bases. Germline V gives CDR1 SGHTA, CDR2 FQGNSA. After removal of 3 bases from V and 1 base from J, the junction contained 6 bases not matched to a gene. The CDR3 is 16 residues long. CDR3 bases: TGTGCCAGCAGCTTCCGACAGGGGGAACATAACTATGGCTACACCTTC. Amino acid sequence: CASSFRQGEHNYGYTF.

The chain carries TRBV11-2 and TRBJ1-5; weak D call: TRBD1 (5 bases). CDR1 and CDR2 (germline): SGHAT, FQNNGV. V dropped 1 base and J dropped 6 bases, with 7 bases sitting between them. The CDR3 is made up of 13 amino acids. As DNA, the CDR3 is TGTGCCAGCAGCTTAGGGACATCTCAGCCCCAGCATTTT. It codes for CASSLGTSQPQHF.

This sequence joins TRBV12-2 and TRBJ1-4; no DNA check was done on the table's D call, TRBD1. TRBV12-2 counts as a pseudogene. This CDR3 spans 19 amino acids. The CDR3 sequence: CASRPRPGTGNGTNEKLFF. The CDR3 nucleotides read TGTGCAAGTCGCCCCCGCCCCGGGACAGGGAACGGGACTAATGAAAAACTGTTTTTT.

The gene calls are TRBV6-5 and TRBJ2-1; D unresolved. The germline gives CDR1 MNHEY, CDR2 SVGAGI. V gave up 6 bases and J gave up 2 bases, with 8 bases separating them. CDR3 length: 13 amino acids. CDR3 DNA sequence: TGTGCCAGCAGGTCCTCGGCCTACAATGAGCAGTTCTTC. It yields the protein CASRSSAYNEQFF.

The V gene is TRBV5-1, the J gene TRBJ2-4, with 9 nucleotides matching TRBD1. The CDR3 extends over 13 amino acids. J was trimmed by 8 bases and V by 5 bases; bases with no gene match: 5. Germline V gene data show CDR1 as SGHRS and CDR2 as YFSETQ. CDR3: CASRPGQGYIQYF. The CDR3, as DNA: TGCGCCAGCAGGCCGGGACAGGGTTACATTCAGTACTTC.

CDR3 DNA: TGTGCCAGCAGCCAAGGTGCAGGTTTTGAAGCTTTCTTT. This codes for CASSQGAGFEAFF. V and J are TRBV4-2 and TRBJ1-1; unclear D gene. Trimming stripped 1 base from V and 7 bases from J, with 10 bases between. The V gene's germline CDR1 is LGHNA and CDR2 YNFKEQ. CDR3 size: 13 residues.

This clone showed up many times. CDR3 loop: CASSASGVPALGEQFF. The CDR3 DNA reads TGTGCCAGCTCAGCTTCAGGGGTCCCGGCCTTGGGTGAGCAGTTCTTC. The chain combines TRBV18 with TRBJ2-1; a weak D match, TRBD1 (6 bases). CDR1 and CDR2 from the germline V gene are KGHSH and LQKENI. Trimming removed 5 bases at V and 9 bases at J, with 23 bases between. The CDR3 totals 16 residues. Looking up the rest from reference TRBV18 and TRBJ2-1 gives the full variable domain: NAGVMQNPRHLVRRRGQEARLRCSPMKGHSHVYWYRQLPEEGLKFMVYLQKENIIDESGMPKERFSAEFPKEGPSILRIQQVVRGDSAAYFCASSASGVPALGEQFFGPGTRLTVL.

This clone was detected a few times. The genes are TRBV27 and TRBJ1-5; unclear D gene. V lost 6 bases and J lost 3, with 12 bases in between. Germline CDR1 is MNHEY and CDR2 is SMNVEV (reference sequence). This CDR3 has 14 amino acids. The CDR3 DNA reads as TGTGCCAGCAGAGCTAGACGCAACAATCAGCCCCAGCATTTT. This encodes CASRARRNNQPQHF.

The rearrangement joins TRBV19 to TRBJ2-6, with TRBD1 as a possible D gene (5 bases). This CDR3 has 16 amino acids. With 7 bases removed from V and 0 bases from J, the gap between germline ends came to 13 bases. Germline V gene lookup returns CDR1 LNHDA and CDR2 SQIVND (reference sequence). The CDR3 reads CASTPTARSGANVLTF. The DNA for the CDR3 is TGTGCCAGTACTCCGACAGCCCGCTCTGGGGCCAACGTCCTGACTTTC.

This chain uses TRBV18 with TRBJ2-2; no firm D call. CDR1 is KGHSH, CDR2 LQKENI, per germline. CDR3 length: 14 amino acids. V was pared by 4 bases and J by 1 base, with 7 bases between. The CDR3 spells CASSLLRNTGELFF. CDR3 sequence (DNA): TGTGCCAGCTCACTCCTGCGGAACACCGGGGAGCTGTTTTTT.